These T cell receptor beta chains were read from a single sample in a study of blood T cell repertoires in COVID-19. Sequenced by immunoSEQ multiplex PCR; TCRdb stores in-frame clones only, minus some. The sample lists fewer than 85,000 clones, approximately 79% occurring once. The sample was peripheral blood. The receptors stem from a human donor with acute or convalescent COVID-19. The donor label of this sample is uncertain. Each CDR3 is given without its conserved first and last residue. Each record gives: clone size, V gene, J gene, CDR3 protein. Clone size is stated in some rows and not others, as once, few, many or a class when expanded.

abundance: -
v_gene: TRBV28
j_gene: TRBJ1-1
CDR3aa: ASGKRDTEAF

abundance: few
v_gene: TRBV5-4
j_gene: TRBJ1-4
CDR3aa: ASSPSRDRGLGEKLF

abundance: -
v_gene: TRBV15
j_gene: TRBJ1-2
CDR3aa: ATSREPGLYT

abundance: few
v_gene: TRBV14
j_gene: TRBJ1-3
CDR3aa: ASRRTEGSGNTIY

abundance: -
v_gene: TRBV2
j_gene: TRBJ2-3
CDR3aa: ASSDPGDTQY

abundance: few
v_gene: TRBV6-5
j_gene: TRBJ2-1
CDR3aa: ASRRLAGYNEQF

abundance: once
v_gene: TRBV19
j_gene: TRBJ2-3
CDR3aa: ASSPYRGGRDTQY

abundance: -
v_gene: TRBV6-4
j_gene: TRBJ2-5
CDR3aa: ASSEVHYQRETQY

abundance: few
v_gene: TRBV28
j_gene: TRBJ2-5
CDR3aa: ASSYDRGVGETQY

abundance: -
v_gene: TRBV4-3
j_gene: TRBJ2-7
CDR3aa: ASSQLAGGVDEQY

abundance: -
v_gene: TRBV4-1
j_gene: TRBJ1-1
CDR3aa: ASSQSVVRGPTEAF

abundance: -
v_gene: TRBV24-1
j_gene: TRBJ2-5
CDR3aa: ATSDSYQETQY

abundance: -
v_gene: TRBV28
j_gene: TRBJ2-7
CDR3aa: ASSPTSGFSYEQY

abundance: -
v_gene: TRBV30
j_gene: TRBJ1-6
CDR3aa: AWTKQGIYNSPLH

abundance: -
v_gene: TRBV5-6
j_gene: TRBJ1-2
CDR3aa: ASSLAPGVTNYGYT

abundance: -
v_gene: TRBV5-1
j_gene: TRBJ2-1
CDR3aa: ASSLMSGVVDEQF

abundance: -
v_gene: TRBV27
j_gene: TRBJ2-3
CDR3aa: ASTMGTPSTDTQY

abundance: -
v_gene: TRBV10-3
j_gene: TRBJ1-5
CDR3aa: AIGREDNQPQH

abundance: -
v_gene: TRBV19
j_gene: TRBJ2-6
CDR3aa: ASSRQSGANVLT

abundance: -
v_gene: TRBV7-2
j_gene: TRBJ2-5
CDR3aa: ASSPGPQGRGETQY

abundance: few
v_gene: TRBV7-2
j_gene: TRBJ1-2
CDR3aa: ASTPTGYGYT

abundance: -
v_gene: TRBV5-1
j_gene: TRBJ2-1
CDR3aa: ASSPGLAGVSSYNEQF

abundance: -
v_gene: TRBV27
j_gene: TRBJ1-6
CDR3aa: ASNKGVAYNSPLH

abundance: -
v_gene: TRBV19
j_gene: TRBJ1-2
CDR3aa: ASSIDTGRGGYT

abundance: -
v_gene: TRBV2
j_gene: TRBJ2-7
CDR3aa: ASSALASSDVNEQY

abundance: -
v_gene: TRBV12-5
j_gene: TRBJ1-1
CDR3aa: ASGSMTGNTEAF

abundance: -
v_gene: TRBV5-1
j_gene: TRBJ2-1
CDR3aa: ASSVSGSSYNEQF

abundance: -
v_gene: TRBV7-2
j_gene: TRBJ2-1
CDR3aa: ASSLFTSLGNEQF

abundance: few
v_gene: TRBV29-1
j_gene: TRBJ2-2
CDR3aa: SVEDRENTGELF

abundance: -
v_gene: TRBV27
j_gene: TRBJ2-1
CDR3aa: ASSAGFNEQF

abundance: -
v_gene: TRBV13
j_gene: TRBJ1-2
CDR3aa: ASSLRTGGYT

abundance: few
v_gene: TRBV10-3
j_gene: TRBJ2-7
CDR3aa: AIGAGYRNEQY

abundance: -
v_gene: TRBV19
j_gene: TRBJ2-2
CDR3aa: ASTPLASGRTGELF

abundance: -
v_gene: TRBV11-2
j_gene: TRBJ2-7
CDR3aa: ASSLAGQGSYEQY

abundance: -
v_gene: TRBV6-5
j_gene: TRBJ2-3
CDR3aa: ASSYSGRQDTDTQY

abundance: -
v_gene: TRBV5-8
j_gene: TRBJ1-6
CDR3aa: ASSLGTGDSPLH

abundance: -
v_gene: TRBV30
j_gene: TRBJ1-1
CDR3aa: AWSRSRAATEAF

abundance: -
v_gene: TRBV27
j_gene: TRBJ1-4
CDR3aa: ASSFRQTNEKLF

abundance: -
v_gene: TRBV23-1
j_gene: TRBJ2-2
CDR3aa: ASLRGGRTNTGELF

abundance: -
v_gene: TRBV10-3
j_gene: TRBJ2-6
CDR3aa: AISGTSGSGANVLT

abundance: -
v_gene: TRBV5-5
j_gene: TRBJ2-3
CDR3aa: ASSFLAGGITDTQY

abundance: once
v_gene: TRBV11-2
j_gene: TRBJ2-5
CDR3aa: ASSLDRELAGGETQY

abundance: -
v_gene: TRBV18
j_gene: TRBJ1-5
CDR3aa: ASSRGGSNQPQH